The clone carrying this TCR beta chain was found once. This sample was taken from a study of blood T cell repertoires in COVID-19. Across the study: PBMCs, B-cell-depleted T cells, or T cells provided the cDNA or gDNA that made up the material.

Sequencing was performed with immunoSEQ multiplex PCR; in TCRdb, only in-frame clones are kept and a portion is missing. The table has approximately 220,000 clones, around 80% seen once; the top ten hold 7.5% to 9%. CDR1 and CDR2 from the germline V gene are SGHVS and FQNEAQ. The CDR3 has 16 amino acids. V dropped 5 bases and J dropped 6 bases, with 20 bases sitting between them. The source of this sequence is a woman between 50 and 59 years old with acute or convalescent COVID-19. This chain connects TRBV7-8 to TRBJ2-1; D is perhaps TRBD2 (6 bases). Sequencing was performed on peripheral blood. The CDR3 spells CASSPLGERVANEQFF. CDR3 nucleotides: TGTGCCAGCAGCCCCCTCGGGGAGCGGGTCGCCAATGAGCAGTTCTTC.